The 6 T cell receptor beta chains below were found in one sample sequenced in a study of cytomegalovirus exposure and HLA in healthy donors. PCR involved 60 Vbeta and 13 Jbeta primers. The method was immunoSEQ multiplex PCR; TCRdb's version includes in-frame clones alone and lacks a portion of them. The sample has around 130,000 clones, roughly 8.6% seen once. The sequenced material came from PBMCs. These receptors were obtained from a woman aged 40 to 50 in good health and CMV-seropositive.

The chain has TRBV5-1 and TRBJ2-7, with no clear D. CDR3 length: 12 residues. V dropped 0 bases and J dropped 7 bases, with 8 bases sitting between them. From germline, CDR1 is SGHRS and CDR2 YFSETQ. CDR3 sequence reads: CASSLDYLEQYF. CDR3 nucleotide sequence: TGCGCCAGCAGCTTGGATTATCTTGAGCAGTACTTC.

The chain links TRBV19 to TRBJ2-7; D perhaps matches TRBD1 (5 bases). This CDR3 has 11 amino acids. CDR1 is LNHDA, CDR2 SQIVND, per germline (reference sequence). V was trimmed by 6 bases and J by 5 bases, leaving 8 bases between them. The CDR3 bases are TGTGCCAGTAGCAGGGCCCACGAGCAGTACTTC. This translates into CASSRAHEQYF.

CDR3 sequence (DNA): TGTGCCACCAGCAGACAGGGCAGGGATCAGCCCCAGCATTTT. Translated: CATSRQGRDQPQHF. The rearrangement links TRBV15 to TRBJ1-5; D is possibly TRBD1 (5 bases). V lost 2 bases and J lost 5, with 10 bases in between. This CDR3 contains 14 residues. Germline CDR1 reads LNHNV; CDR2 reads YYDKDF (reference sequence).

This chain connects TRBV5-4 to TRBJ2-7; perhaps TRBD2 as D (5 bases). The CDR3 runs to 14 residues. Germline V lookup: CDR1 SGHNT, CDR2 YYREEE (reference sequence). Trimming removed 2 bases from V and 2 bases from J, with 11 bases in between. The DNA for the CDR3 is TGTGCCAGCAGCTTAGGACTTCCTGCCTACGAGCAGTACTTC. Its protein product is CASSLGLPAYEQYF.

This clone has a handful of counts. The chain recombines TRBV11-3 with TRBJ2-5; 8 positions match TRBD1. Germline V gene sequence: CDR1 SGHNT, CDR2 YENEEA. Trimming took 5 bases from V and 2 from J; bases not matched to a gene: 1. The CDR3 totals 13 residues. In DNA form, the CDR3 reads TGTGCCAGCAGCCGGGACAGGCAAGAGACCCAGTACTTC. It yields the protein CASSRDRQETQYF.

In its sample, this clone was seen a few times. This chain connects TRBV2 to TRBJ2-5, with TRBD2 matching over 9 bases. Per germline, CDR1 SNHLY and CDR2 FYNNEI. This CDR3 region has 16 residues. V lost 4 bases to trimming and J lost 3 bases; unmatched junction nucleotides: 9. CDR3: CASSGPGSGGKETQYF. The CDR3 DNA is TGTGCCAGCAGTGGACCCGGAAGCGGGGGGAAAGAGACCCAGTACTTC.